Listed here is a single TCR beta chain. This record belongs to a study of T cell repertoires and HLA-DP antigens. Whole-study context: Donor ages ranged from 18-to-29 to 60-to-69; two men, one woman.

After about 14 days' expansion, CD4+ cells were restimulated 20 to 25 h with HeLa expressing allogeneic DPB1. Retrovirally transduced HeLa cells with HLA-DPA1/DPB1, HLA-DM, invariant chain and CD80 served as stimulators. With 45 to 60 U/mL IL-2, CD4+ responders met 100 Gy-irradiated HeLa cells at 3:1. Each cultured sample aimed for tens of thousands of T cell genomes at survey depth. The protocol was immunoSEQ multiplex PCR, while the TCRdb copy is restricted to in-frame clones and leaves out a portion. Among 3,000 to 4,000 clones listed, around 80% were seen once. Trimming removed 4 bases from V and 1 base from J; junction bases left unmatched: 16. There are 20 residues in the CDR3. Germline CDR1 WNHNN, CDR2 SYGVQD (reference sequence).

The clonotype originates from a woman aged 18-30 years in good health and CMV-seronegative. Sequenced sample: CD137- CD4+ T cells from cultured PBMCs. The chain links TRBV10-1 to TRBJ2-1; 10 positions match TRBD2. The CDR3 sequence: CASSGGGFIAGGRSYNEQFF. As DNA, the CDR3 is TGCGCCAGCAGTGGGGGGGGATTTATAGCGGGAGGTCGGTCCTACAATGAGCAGTTCTTC.